These T cell receptor beta chains were read from a single sample in a study of blood T cells in healthy people across ages. TCRdb re-analysed the 5' RACE reads in MiXCR, keeping a single row per CDR3 protein. The profile covers 650,000 to 700,000 distinct CDR3 sequences, with about 51% appearing a single time and approximately 13% taken by the ten largest. Sequences were obtained from blood. These receptors were collected from a woman of 80 years or more in good health. Each CDR3 is given with its conserved first and last residue. The D gene is left open where the match is weak. For some rows the clone size is stated as once, few or many, or as a class when expanded; others skip it.

j_gene | d_gene | v_gene | abundance | CDR3aa | CDR3nt
TRBJ2-3 | NA | TRBV12-3/TRBV12-4 | once | CASRLGTADTQYF | TGTGCCAGCAGACTCGGGACGGCAGATACGCAGTATTTT
TRBJ2-5 | NA | TRBV5-1 | NA | CASSLSRRSVTLQETQYF | TGTGCCAGCAGCTTGAGTAGGCGGAGCGTAACTCTCCAAGAGACCCAGTACTTC
TRBJ2-1 | TRBD1 | TRBV11-3 | NA | CASSLQGLIDNEQFF | TGTGCCAGCAGCCTACAGGGGCTAATTGACAATGAGCAGTTCTTC
TRBJ2-1 | TRBD1 | TRBV7-2 | NA | CASSRRQGPEFF | TGTGCCAGCAGCCGACGACAGGGACCCGAGTTCTTC
TRBJ1-1 | TRBD1 | TRBV29-1 | NA | CSVNPRGRGQGGTEAFF | TGCAGCGTCAATCCCCGGGGCAGGGGGCAAGGTGGCACTGAAGCTTTCTTT
TRBJ2-3 | NA | TRBV10-3 | few | CAIGGEVQPRRQYF | TGTGCCATTGGAGGGGAGGTCCAACCCCGCAGGCAGTATTTT
TRBJ2-3 | TRBD1 | TRBV27 | many | CASKPPDRPTDTQYF | TGTGCCAGCAAGCCTCCGGACAGGCCAACAGATACGCAGTATTTT
TRBJ2-4 | TRBD1 | TRBV7-9 | NA | CASSSNRNPRQGEDKNIQYF | TGTGCCAGCAGTTCGAACCGAAACCCACGACAGGGGGAAGACAAAAACATTCAGTACTTC
TRBJ2-5 | NA | TRBV9 | many | CASSVGLGWETQYF | TGTGCCAGCAGCGTAGGTCTAGGATGGGAGACCCAGTACTTC
TRBJ2-3 | TRBD2 | TRBV7-9 | many | CASSLEGREDTQYF | TGTGCCAGCAGCTTAGAAGGGAGGGAGGATACGCAGTATTTT
TRBJ1-1 | NA | TRBV20-1 | NA | CSTTLGTANTEAFF | TGCAGTACTACGTTGGGGACGGCGAACACTGAAGCTTTCTTT
TRBJ2-1 | TRBD2 | TRBV5-1 | many | CASSFTGGLGNEQFF | TGCGCCAGCAGCTTTACCGGGGGGTTGGGCAATGAGCAGTTCTTC
TRBJ2-1 | NA | TRBV5-1 | many | CASRQEGEQFF | TGCGCCAGCCGACAAGAGGGTGAGCAGTTCTTC
TRBJ2-3 | TRBD2 | TRBV11-2 | NA | CASSLVGWTSGSFTDTQYF | TGTGCCAGCAGCTTAGTGGGGTGGACTAGCGGGTCTTTCACAGATACGCAGTATTTT
TRBJ2-1 | TRBD2 | TRBV20-1 | NA | CSAIKPGLAGDRSSYNEQFF | TGCAGTGCTATAAAACCGGGACTAGCGGGGGATAGAAGCTCCTACAATGAGCAGTTCTTC
TRBJ2-7 | NA | TRBV29-1 | many | CSVEDSNYEQYF | TGCAGCGTTGAGGACAGTAACTACGAGCAGTACTTC
TRBJ2-5 | TRBD2 | TRBV7-3 | NA | CASSSRTSRRETQYF | TGTGCCAGCAGCTCAAGGACTAGTAGGCGCGAGACCCAGTACTTC
TRBJ1-4 | TRBD1 | TRBV4-3 | NA | CASSPDMGQDEKLFF | TGCGCCAGCAGCCCTGACATGGGACAGGATGAAAAACTGTTTTTT
TRBJ2-1 | TRBD2 | TRBV29-1 | NA | CSATGSSGTYNEQFF | TGCAGCGCCACGGGTTCTAGCGGGACCTACAATGAGCAGTTCTTC
TRBJ1-5 | NA | TRBV20-1 | NA | CSASNGVQPQHF | TGCAGTGCTAGCAACGGTGTCCAGCCCCAGCATTTT
TRBJ2-5 | TRBD2 | TRBV11-2 | NA | CASSSLGGGVLETQYF | TGTGCCAGCAGCTCCCTAGGCGGGGGGGTTCTTGAGACCCAGTACTTC
TRBJ2-1 | TRBD2 | TRBV29-1 | once | CSVEGTRGDSNEQFF | TGCAGCGTTGAAGGTACGCGGGGGGACTCCAATGAGCAGTTCTTC
TRBJ1-4 | NA | TRBV7-2 | NA | CASSDRVYEKLFF | TGTGCCAGCTCGGACAGAGTTTATGAAAAACTGTTTTTT
TRBJ2-6 | NA | TRBV3-1 | many | CASSHRQSGANVLTF | TGTGCCAGCAGCCACAGACAGTCTGGGGCCAACGTCCTGACTTTC
TRBJ2-1 | TRBD2 | TRBV20-1 | NA | CSARPGLGGGEQFF | TGCAGTGCTAGGCCGGGACTAGGTGGCGGCGAGCAGTTCTTC
TRBJ1-1 | NA | TRBV28 | NA | CASGQNTEAFF | TGTGCCAGCGGACAGAACACTGAAGCTTTCTTT
TRBJ2-6 | NA | TRBV2 | NA | CASSGPQGPGANVLTF | TGTGCCAGCAGTGGACCACAGGGCCCTGGGGCCAACGTCCTGACTTTC
TRBJ1-1 | TRBD1 | TRBV27 | NA | CASGQGGTEAFF | TGTGCCAGCGGGCAGGGGGGCACTGAAGCTTTCTTT
TRBJ2-1 | TRBD2 | TRBV20-1 | NA | CSVNGLAGEYNEQFF | TGCAGTGTCAACGGACTAGCGGGGGAGTACAATGAGCAGTTCTTC
TRBJ2-1 | TRBD2 | TRBV20-1 | many | CSARDSLAGPDNEQFF | TGCAGTGCTAGAGATAGCTTAGCGGGGCCCGACAATGAGCAGTTCTTC
TRBJ1-1 | NA | TRBV3-1 | few | CASSQYGTNTEAFF | TGTGCCAGCAGCCAATACGGGACAAACACTGAAGCTTTCTTT
TRBJ2-2 | TRBD2 | TRBV6-1 | NA | CASSPPGRDTGELFF | TGTGCCAGCAGTCCCCCGGGGAGGGACACCGGGGAGCTGTTTTTT
TRBJ2-1 | NA | TRBV20-1 | NA | CSARGASPYNEQFF | TGCAGTGCTAGAGGGGCTAGCCCCTACAATGAGCAGTTCTTC
TRBJ2-7 | TRBD1 | TRBV20-1 | NA | CSARALDRGAYEQYF | TGCAGTGCTAGAGCCCTAGACAGGGGGGCCTACGAGCAGTACTTC
TRBJ1-2 | NA | TRBV4-3 | NA | CASSQDREGGYTF | TGCGCCAGCAGCCAAGATCGGGAGGGTGGCTACACCTTC
TRBJ2-1 | NA | TRBV15 | NA | CAASRDKGFAEKEQFF | TGTGCCGCCAGCAGGGACAAGGGGTTCGCGGAAAAAGAGCAGTTCTTC
TRBJ1-1 | NA | TRBV12-3/TRBV12-4 | NA | CASSFFWQRNTEAFF | TGTGCCAGCAGTTTCTTCTGGCAGAGGAACACTGAAGCTTTCTTT
TRBJ1-2 | NA | TRBV9 | many | CASTPPGHANYGYTF | TGTGCCAGCACCCCGCCGGGACACGCTAACTATGGCTACACCTTC
TRBJ2-3 | TRBD1 | TRBV24-1 | NA | CATSDPTGATDTQYF | TGTGCCACCAGTGACCCGACAGGGGCTACAGATACGCAGTATTTT
TRBJ2-3 | NA | TRBV12-3/TRBV12-4 | many | CASSLVIVGDTQYF | TGTGCCAGCAGTTTAGTTATTGTTGGAGATACGCAGTATTTT
TRBJ2-5 | NA | TRBV12-3/TRBV12-4 | many | CASSFGGGVETQYF | TGTGCCAGCAGTTTTGGCGGCGGGGTAGAGACCCAGTACTTC
TRBJ2-7 | TRBD1 | TRBV16 | NA | CASSQSSGGEQYF | TGTGCCAGCAGCCAATCTTCAGGGGGCGAGCAGTACTTC